The clone carrying this T cell receptor (beta chain) was counted once. The entry originates in a study of blood T cell repertoires in COVID-19. On the study more broadly: Some COVID-19 samples were acute and others convalescent; all came from the United States, Italy and Spain. In each case, the material was cDNA or gDNA derived from T cells, B-cell-depleted T cells, or PBMCs.

Germline V gene data show CDR1 as ENHRY and CDR2 as SYGVKD. CDR3 length equals 15 residues. V lost 5 bases to trimming and J lost 4 bases, with 15 bases between them. Original methodology: Estimation of nucleated cell counts was performed using reference gene primer amplification. Measured with immunoSEQ multiplex PCR; TCRdb has only the in-frame clones, and not every one. Clone size and V and J calls were adopted from that table, with D and trimming inferred from the DNA. The top ten clones hold about 5.1% of a sample with 200,000 to 300,000 clones, around 85% of them seen once. This sequence was found in a man aged 45 to 65 with COVID-19, enrolled during active disease. The material sequenced was peripheral blood. The chain recombines TRBV10-3 with TRBJ1-5; perhaps TRBD1 as D (5 bases). In DNA, the CDR3 is TGTGCCATCAGTCCGGGGGGGTCTCAAAATCAGCCCCAGCATTTT. Protein sequence: CAISPGGSQNQPQHF.